This T cell receptor beta chain was sequenced for a study of shared clonotypes between healthy human individuals. Per the germline V gene, CDR1 is GTSNPN and CDR2 is SVGIG (reference sequence). V lost 2 bases, J lost 0 bases, and 10 bases lay in between. CDR3 length: 15 residues. Donors were Caucasian adults residing in Nashville, Tennessee, USA. TCRdb's copy holds only in-frame clones and misses some; the assay was immunoSEQ multiplex PCR. The table records roughly 1,100,000 clones, around four fifths of them present only once. The source of this sequence is a young man in good health. This chain connects TRBV30 to TRBJ1-4, with D hard to call. Sequencing input: memory CD4+ T cells sorted from blood. As to subset: CD45RA-negative fraction. The CDR3 DNA reads TGTGCCTGGAGTACCGGGCCTGCAACTAATGAAAAACTGTTTTTT. It translates to CAWSTGPATNEKLFF.